The sequence of this TCR beta chain was determined in a study of cytomegalovirus exposure and HLA in healthy donors. With respect to this clone: Its target is unknown.

It was with 60 Vbeta and 13 Jbeta primers that the PCR ran. Sequenced by immunoSEQ multiplex PCR; TCRdb stores in-frame clones only, minus some. The repertoire holds about 160,000 clones, 80% seen once, with about 2% in the top ten. Germline assignment: CDR1 SGHTA and CDR2 FQGNSA. J lost 1 base, V lost 3 bases, and 4 bases had no gene match. The CDR3 totals 16 residues. General study findings and limits: When the data were analyzed later, several of the most significant clusters appeared to be linked to common viral pathogens.

The donors comprised healthy bone marrow donors. Source material: PBMCs. The TCR sequence derives from a human donor in good health. The chain links TRBV7-2 to TRBJ1-5; 9 positions agree with TRBD1. The CDR3 DNA reads TGTGCCAGCAGCTTTCAGACAGGGGGGAGCAATCAGCCCCAGCATTTT. This encodes CASSFQTGGSNQPQHF.